What follows is one T cell receptor (beta chain) and its context. Libraries were prepared by immunoSEQ multiplex PCR; TCRdb keeps only in-frame clonotypes and omits some of them. Among about 660,000 clones, around 87% were seen once, and the ten largest hold roughly 0.0094%. This specimen belongs to a study of shared T cell receptors in the human thymus. The CDR3 loop spans 15 amino acids. The V end lost 5 bases, the J end lost 3 bases, and 16 bases lay between the germline ends. In germline, CDR1 is MNHNY, CDR2 SVGAGI (reference sequence). Separately, the same data were catalogued under a study of human thymus T cells. This second report adds: The sample donors, healthy Finnish infants, were having corrective surgery for congenital heart defects. Corrective heart surgery yielded resections, and these provided the thymus tissue. What appeared biased in thymic and blood repertoires was the usage of V and J genes. Related research found strongly overlapping thymic repertoires in unrelated individuals.

The clonotype originates from a boy younger than two with a congenital heart defect. Specimen: thymocytes. The rearrangement links TRBV6-6 to TRBJ1-2; unclear D gene. The CDR3 nucleotides are TGTGCCAGCAGTCCCGGGATTTTGTCGGACTATGGCTACACCTTC. The encoded protein is CASSPGILSDYGYTF.